This T cell receptor beta chain was found in a study of blood T cells in healthy people across ages. The overall study: Template switching caught about one barcoded beta molecule for each two T cells.

With respect to this clonotype: Its antigen remains unknown.

Study observations and caveats: Strongly correlated with naive T cell percentage was TCR beta diversity.

The CDR3 consists of 16 residues. With 6 bases removed from V and 10 bases from J, the gap between germline ends came to 25 bases. Combining a sample-barcoded 5' primer with a J-beta primer mix, a second PCR ran for roughly 6 to 12 cycles. Each cDNA molecule was tagged by a template-switch adaptor that had 12 random nucleotides. TCRdb analysed the 5' RACE reads with MiXCR anew, one entry per CDR3 protein. This sample has around 1,500,000 distinct CDR3 sequences; 28% occur once, and the top ten carry 7% to 9%. PBMCs, at least 6.5 million per sample, were isolated. The genes are TRBV12-3 or TRBV12-4 and TRBJ2-1; TRBD1 might be the D (6 bases). The clonotype originates from a woman aged 25 to 39 in good health. Source material: blood. The DNA for the CDR3 is TGTGCCAGCAGCAGTCTACCCCCAGGGGAAGGCGGCGAGCAGTTCTTC. It is translated as CASSSLPPGEGGEQFF.